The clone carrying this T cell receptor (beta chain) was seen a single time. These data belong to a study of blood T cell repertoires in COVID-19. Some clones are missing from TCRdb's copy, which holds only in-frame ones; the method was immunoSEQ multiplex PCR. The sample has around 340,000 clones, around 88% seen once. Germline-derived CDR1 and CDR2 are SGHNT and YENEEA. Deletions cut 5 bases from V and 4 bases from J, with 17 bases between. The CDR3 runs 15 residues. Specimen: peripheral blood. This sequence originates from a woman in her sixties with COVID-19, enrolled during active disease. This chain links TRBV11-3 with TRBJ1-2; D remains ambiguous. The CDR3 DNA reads TGTGCCAGCAGCCCGGGCCTTTCGGGATTCTATGGCTACACCTTC. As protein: CASSPGLSGFYGYTF.